Listed here are 4 T cell receptor beta chains from one sample, sequenced in a study of technical replicates of blood from several donors. Profiling relied on immunoSEQ multiplex PCR, and the TCRdb table lists in-frame clones only, not all of them. The sample yields some 60,000 clones, about 95% seen once. The sequencing sample was made of PBMCs. The receptor source for this set is a human donor in good health. Some clones in this sample may be carry-over from other donors' samples.

The chain couples TRBV7-2 to TRBJ2-2; TRBD2 matches at 10 bases. Per the germline V gene, CDR1 is SGHTA and CDR2 is FQGNSA. This CDR3 is built from 16 residues. V lost 3 bases and J lost 4; bases outside the gene matches: 5. CDR3 sequence: CASSFIAGGFTGELFF. CDR3 in DNA: TGTGCCAGCAGCTTTATAGCGGGAGGATTCACCGGGGAGCTGTTTTTT.

The chain is built from TRBV5-1 and TRBJ1-2, with D possibly TRBD1 on 6 matching bases. In germline, CDR1 is SGHRS, CDR2 YFSETQ. The CDR3 covers 16 residues. Trimming took off 0 bases at V and 4 bases at J, with 16 bases between the two ends. The DNA of the CDR3 is TGCGCCAGCAGCTTGGTCTCAGGACAGATTAGCTATGGCTACACCTTC. Amino acid sequence: CASSLVSGQISYGYTF.

This chain joins TRBV9 and TRBJ1-3; D gene unclear. The germline V gene has CDR1 SGDLS and CDR2 YYNGEE. Trimming took off 0 bases at V and 4 bases at J, with 11 bases between the two ends. The CDR3 is 15 amino acids. The CDR3 DNA is TGTGCCAGCAGCGTAGATGCACTAGGGGGAAACACCATATATTTT. This gives the protein CASSVDALGGNTIYF. Full variable domain (missing parts from reference TRBV9 and TRBJ1-3): DSGVTQTPKHLITATGQRVTLRCSPRSGDLSVYWYQQSLDQGLQFLIQYYNGEERAKGNILERFSAQQFPDLHSELNLSSLELGDSALYFCASSVDALGGNTIYFGEGSWLTVV.

The V call is TRBV4-1, the J call TRBJ2-2; TRBD2 aligns across 7 bases. Trimming cost V 1 base and J 6 bases; bases outside gene matches: 5. The CDR3 contains 15 residues. The germline V gene has CDR1 MGHRA and CDR2 YSYEKL. This CDR3 is CASSQGTSVSGELFF. CDR3 nucleotide sequence: TGCGCCAGCAGCCAAGGGACTAGTGTGTCCGGGGAGCTGTTTTTT.